A selection of T cell receptor beta chains follows, all from one sample in a study of T-cell memory formation after mild COVID-19. Each CDR3 protein is one row after TCRdb ran MiXCR on the 5' RACE reads. The top ten hold around 12% of the sample, which has about 500,000 distinct CDR3 sequences, over 20% seen once. Material for sequencing was PBMCs or a T cell subset sorted from them (not recorded which). All receptors come from an adult woman who had mild COVID-19 (a few samples of this study predate the infection). Cell type and time point are not known. The CDR3 runs from the conserved cysteine through the conserved F or W. Clone size, where shown, is once, few, many, or a class for clones that have expanded.

J,size,V,CDR3
TRBJ1-1,.,TRBV5-1,CASSLTGGSDTEAFF
TRBJ2-6,.,TRBV3-1,CASSFGGRSSGANVLTF
TRBJ1-2,few,TRBV5-5,CASSFYTGAGYGYTF
TRBJ2-1,few,TRBV4-1,CASSQVGGGAPGEQFF
TRBJ2-1,few,TRBV7-9,CASSPDAGGHNEQFF
TRBJ2-7,few,TRBV20-1,CSANPDPYEQYF
TRBJ2-7,few,TRBV15,CATRTGTGSYEQYF
TRBJ1-1,.,TRBV27,CASSLSWQGPEAFF
TRBJ1-6,few,TRBV7-2,CASSLAPLEDSPLHF
TRBJ2-1,many,TRBV7-3,CASSLGSAGFNNEQFF
TRBJ1-5,.,TRBV19,CASSIAWRGALGQPQHF
TRBJ2-5,.,TRBV12-3/TRBV12-4,CASSLILAGMRETQYF
TRBJ2-7,.,TRBV4-2,CASSLTTSGLSYEQYF
TRBJ2-5,.,TRBV2,CASSEGGVAAETQYF
TRBJ2-3,.,TRBV7-9,CASSLTLGPDTDTQYF
TRBJ2-1,few,TRBV15,CATTVRDRVSYNEQFF
TRBJ2-3,.,TRBV12-3/TRBV12-4,CASRPRDRGHTDTQYF
TRBJ2-1,.,TRBV5-4,CASSLILAGEYNEQFF
TRBJ1-1,.,TRBV7-9,CASSLARLTEAFF
TRBJ1-1,.,TRBV6-2/TRBV6-3,CASSRRVITEAFF
TRBJ2-5,few,TRBV11-2,CASSLMSETQYF
TRBJ2-7,few,TRBV14,CASSPNPGYEQYF
TRBJ2-2,.,TRBV3-1,CASSQVPGTGELFF
TRBJ1-2,.,TRBV15,CATSGEYGYTF
TRBJ2-1,few,TRBV5-4,CASSPPTGSSYNEQFF
TRBJ2-1,.,TRBV5-1,CASSGHLEGNNEQFF
TRBJ2-7,.,TRBV5-5,CASSKPFFEGQPFF
TRBJ1-2,many,TRBV4-2,CASSQAYGYTF
TRBJ2-3,.,TRBV5-1,CASSSIDYARTDTQYF
TRBJ2-5,few,TRBV5-4,CASSRRQGLGETQYF
TRBJ2-1,few,TRBV18,CASSGGSTRGPTISYNEQFF
TRBJ1-6,once,TRBV3-1,CASSQDSGNSPLHF
TRBJ2-2,few,TRBV4-2,CASSQMGWGRGTGELFF